The present T cell receptor beta chain was sequenced within a study of T-cell reconstitution after alpha-beta-depleted transplantation in children. Preparation of the TCRbeta library involved a method that used unique molecular identifiers. TCRdb fed the PCR reads into MiXCR, producing one record per CDR3 protein. Among 640,000 or so distinct CDR3 sequences, over 15% were seen once, and the ten largest hold 0.9% to 1.2%. Germline V lookup: CDR1 SGHRS, CDR2 YFSETQ. Trimming stripped 0 bases from V and 3 bases from J, with 10 bases between. The CDR3 is 14 residues long. V gene TRBV5-1 combines with J gene TRBJ2-7; D perhaps matches TRBD2 (5 bases). Sequences were derived from PBMCs from the stem cell graft donor, sampled from the stem cell graft. The sequence came from a human donor who donated a stem cell graft to a child with acute myeloid leukemia. The CDR3 DNA reads as TGCGCCAGCAGCTTGGATAGCGACCACTACGAGCAGTACTTC. It is translated as CASSLDSDHYEQYF.